Listed below are T cell receptor beta chains from one sample, sequenced in a study of blood T cells in healthy people across ages. TCRdb recomputed calls from the 5' RACE reads with MiXCR, one row per CDR3 protein. Among hundreds of thousands of distinct CDR3 sequences listed, around 24% were seen once. These data are also associated with another study on T cells of mothers and their children.

Sequencing was performed on blood. These receptors all come from a boy between 10 and 17 years old in good health. The CDR3 runs from the conserved cysteine through the conserved F or W. A D gene is named only where the DNA matches it firmly. Size is stated for part of the rows, as once, few or many counts, or as a class when the clone is expanded.

V gene	D gene	J gene	clone size	CDR3 DNA	CDR3 protein
TRBV7-9	TRBD2	TRBJ2-7	.	TGTGCCAGCAGCTCTATAAGCGGGAGGCCTCCCTACGAGCAGTACTTC	CASSSISGRPPYEQYF
TRBV28	.	TRBJ1-1	.	TGTGCCAGCAGTTTAGGACACCTCGGGGACACTGAAGCTTTCTTT	CASSLGHLGDTEAFF
TRBV28	TRBD1	TRBJ1-1	.	TGTGCCAGCAGTTACAGGGGACACACTGAAGCTTTCTTT	CASSYRGHTEAFF
TRBV27	.	TRBJ2-6	.	TGTGCCAGCAGTCTCAGACAGGTTCCTTCCTCTGGGGCCAACGTCCTGACTTTC	CASSLRQVPSSGANVLTF
TRBV12-3/TRBV12-4	.	TRBJ1-4	few	TGTGCCAGCAGTTCCCCCGGGAGGGATGAAAAACTGTTTTTT	CASSSPGRDEKLFF
TRBV6-4	TRBD1	TRBJ2-3	many	TGTGCCAGCAGTGATGGTCCAGGGGGAGATACGCAGTATTTT	CASSDGPGGDTQYF
TRBV4-1	.	TRBJ2-2	once	TGCGCCAGCAGCCCAGCACAGGGAACTTGGCTGTTTTTT	CASSPAQGTWLFF
TRBV6-1	.	TRBJ2-7	.	TGTGCCAGCAGTGAACCCGGGAGCTCCTACGAGCAGTACTTC	CASSEPGSSYEQYF
TRBV5-6	TRBD2	TRBJ2-1	.	TGTGCCAGCAGCTTACCACTAGCGGGCCCTTACAATGAGCAGTTCTTC	CASSLPLAGPYNEQFF
TRBV7-8	.	TRBJ1-2	few	TGTGCCAGCAGCACCCGGGTGGTTTCACCCTATGGCTACACCTTC	CASSTRVVSPYGYTF
TRBV28	.	TRBJ1-1	.	TGTGCCAGTACAAACCCGCTGAACACTGAAGCTTTCTTT	CASTNPLNTEAFF
TRBV15	.	TRBJ1-2	few	TGTGCCACCAGCAGGACCTTAACGGATAACTATGGCTACACCTTC	CATSRTLTDNYGYTF
TRBV9	.	TRBJ2-5	.	TGTGCCAGCAGCGTATCGGACTATTCGCAAGAGACCCAGTACTTC	CASSVSDYSQETQYF
TRBV12-3/TRBV12-4	TRBD1	TRBJ1-6	.	TGTGCCAGCAGTTTGGGGACAGGCCGTTGTAATTCACCCCTCCACTTT	CASSLGTGRCNSPLHF
TRBV11-2	.	TRBJ2-3	.	TGTGCCAGCAGCTTAGCGTCCCGGACATCAGATACGCAGTATTTT	CASSLASRTSDTQYF
TRBV27	TRBD2	TRBJ2-2	few	TGTGCCAGCAGTTTACCTAGCGGGTGGAACACCGGGGAGCTGTTTTTT	CASSLPSGWNTGELFF
TRBV20-1	TRBD2	TRBJ2-5	few	TGCAGTGCCCGATCAGGTAGCGGGTCCGAAGAGACCCAGTACTTC	CSARSGSGSEETQYF
TRBV7-2	.	TRBJ2-5	.	TGTGCCAGCAGCTTAGGGAATGCCGGAGAGACCCAGTACTTC	CASSLGNAGETQYF
TRBV7-3	.	TRBJ2-6	.	TGTGCCAGCAGCTCCGGTTCTGGGGCCAACCTCCTGACTTTC	CASSSGSGANLLTF
TRBV5-1	.	TRBJ1-1	many	TGCGCCAGCAGCCTCTCCGGGGGGGGCACTGAAGCTTTCTTT	CASSLSGGGTEAFF
TRBV20-1	.	TRBJ2-1	.	TGCAGTGCTAGAGATACCGGGGCCTACAATGAGCAGTTCTTC	CSARDTGAYNEQFF
TRBV18	TRBD1	TRBJ2-3	once	TGTGCCAGCTCTCCGGCCCCGGGACAGGACACAGATACGCAGTATTTT	CASSPAPGQDTDTQYF
TRBV6-6	TRBD1	TRBJ1-6	.	TGTGCCAGCAGTTACCGAGACAGGGAGGGAAATTCACCCCTCCACTTT	CASSYRDREGNSPLHF
TRBV5-1	TRBD1	TRBJ1-6	.	TGCGCCAGCAGCCGCACAGGGGTTAGTAATTCACCCCTCCACTTT	CASSRTGVSNSPLHF
TRBV7-3	TRBD2	TRBJ2-1	.	TGTGCCAGCAGTGAGAGACTAGCGAGCGCCTACAATGAGCAGTTCTTC	CASSERLASAYNEQFF
TRBV9	TRBD1	TRBJ1-1	.	TGTGCCAGCAGCGCCCGCCCAGGGGGGAACACTGAAGCTTTCTTT	CASSARPGGNTEAFF
TRBV7-2	.	TRBJ2-3	few	TGTGCCAACAGCTTAGGAGGGGGCGGGGATACGCAGTATTTT	CANSLGGGGDTQYF
TRBV6-4	.	TRBJ2-1	.	TGTGCCAGCAGTGACTCTGGGTATGAGCAGTTCTTC	CASSDSGYEQFF
TRBV6-5	TRBD2	TRBJ2-3	.	TGTGCCAGCAGTGACCGGGGGGGCGTTAAAGATACGCAGTATTTT	CASSDRGGVKDTQYF
TRBV7-9	TRBD1	TRBJ2-7	.	TGTGCCAGCAGCTCGACAGGGGGCGAGCGGAGATACGAGCAGTACTTC	CASSSTGGERRYEQYF
TRBV20-1	TRBD2	TRBJ2-1	.	TGCAGTGCTACTAGCGGGGGGGGATCCTACAATGAGCAGTTCTTC	CSATSGGGSYNEQFF
TRBV6-6	TRBD1	TRBJ2-7	.	TGTGCCAGCAGTGACGGACAGGGGGTCTACGAGCAGTACTTC	CASSDGQGVYEQYF